Following are 6 T cell receptor beta chains from one sample sequenced in a study of blood T cell repertoires in COVID-19 (dated by TCRdb to 2020 to 2022). Receptor libraries were prepared by the immunoSEQ multiplex PCR assay. TCRdb holds this immuneACCESS table with in-frame rearrangements only. Some clones are missing; in checked studies, unresolved V genes explain under half, and the rest has no known cause. In all, the sample holds more than 400,000 clones, and roughly 87% of those were seen once. 0.7% of the sample is held by the ten biggest clonotypes. The source material was PBMCs or T cells enriched from blood (not recorded which). These receptors came from a woman between 18 and 29 years old who had recovered from COVID-19.

This chain links TRBV12-3 or TRBV12-4 with TRBJ2-7; D is undetermined. CDR3 size: 13 residues. V lost 4 bases and J 0 bases, leaving 7 bases between the germline ends. DNA of the CDR3: TGTGCCAGCAGTTATGATAGCTCCTACGAGCAGTACTTC. Translated: CASSYDSSYEQYF.

The V gene is TRBV19, the J gene TRBJ2-7; D is possibly TRBD2 (6 bases). Germline CDR1 reads LNHDA; CDR2 reads SQIVND (reference sequence). V was trimmed by 4 bases and J by 2 bases, leaving 12 bases between them. This CDR3 is built from 14 residues. The CDR3 bases are TGTGCCAGTAGTACAGCCGGGGGAACCTACGAGCAGTACTTC. Translation gives CASSTAGGTYEQYF.

V and J are TRBV7-9 and TRBJ1-1, with TRBD1 matching 9 bases. This CDR3 is 15 amino acids long. CDR1 is SEHNR, CDR2 FQNEAQ, per germline (reference sequence). V was clipped by 5 bases and J by 5 bases; unmatched bases: 9. DNA of the CDR3: TGTGCCAGCAGCCTAATAACAGGGGGCGGAACTGAAGCTTTCTTT. Translation gives CASSLITGGGTEAFF.

This clone has a single count. The chain carries TRBV2 and TRBJ1-1; the D gene is possibly TRBD1 (5 bases). CDR1 and CDR2 from the germline V gene are SNHLY and FYNNEI. V gave up 5 bases and J gave up 8 bases, with 21 bases separating them. The CDR3 has 15 residues. The CDR3 sequence: CASSLGGTSREEAFF. Written as DNA, the CDR3 is TGTGCCAGCAGTTTAGGAGGGACTTCCCGCGAAGAAGCTTTCTTT.

In this sample, this clone turned up a few times. This sequence joins TRBV30 and TRBJ1-1, with a possible D match to TRBD1 (6 bases). V lost 7 bases and J lost 1, with 7 bases in between. CDR1 is GTSNPN and CDR2 is SVGIG in the germline V gene (reference sequence). This CDR3 has 11 amino acids. In nucleotides, the CDR3 is TGTGCCTCGGACAGGAACACTGAAGCTTTCTTT. Translation: CASDRNTEAFF.

The chain is built from TRBV5-6 and TRBJ1-5; D gene ambiguous. The germline V and J ends were trimmed by 0 bases and 9 bases, with 13 bases remaining between them. Germline CDR1 and CDR2: SGHDT and YYEEEE. CDR3 length: 14 amino acids. The DNA of the CDR3 is TGTGCCAGCAGCTTGGAAGGGCCGAGCGGGCCCCAGCATTTT. Translation: CASSLEGPSGPQHF. Supplemented by reference TRBV5-6 and TRBJ1-5, the full variable domain reads DAGVTQSPTHLIKTRGQQVTLRCSPKSGHDTVSWYQQALGQGPQFIFQYYEEEERQRGNFPDRFSGHQFPNYSSELNVNALLLGDSALYLCASSLEGPSGPQHFGDGTRLSIL.